This entry describes one TCR beta chain. Its antigen is undetermined. Within the sample, other DNA sequences also encode this same CDR3. V was trimmed by 4 bases and J by 10 bases, leaving 8 bases between them. The germline V gene encodes CDR1 MNHNS and CDR2 SASEGT. The CDR3 length is 11 residues. Researchers ran the assay at a deep level. In the authors' workflow: Junction-only sequences produced by ImmunoSEQ had no quality scores, so filtering differed. Sequenced by immunoSEQ multiplex PCR; TCRdb stores in-frame clones only, minus some. D and trimming come from the DNA, and the V and J calls and clone size come from that table. The repertoire holds about 2.4 million clones, approximately 93% seen once, with about 0.39% in the top ten. This record comes from a study of shared clonotypes between healthy human individuals. Overall study results and limits: Despite large depth, rarefaction showed incomplete sorted-subset sequencing.

The V call is TRBV6-1, the J call TRBJ2-1; no firm D call. The receptor was derived from a man aged 18 to 30 in good health. Some clones in this sample may be carry-over from other donors' samples. The specimen was naive CD4+ T cells from PBMCs. The subset is: CD45RA+ positively selected. CDR3 in amino acids: CASSAFGEQFF. Written as DNA, the CDR3 is TGTGCCAGCAGTGCCTTTGGAGAGCAGTTCTTC.